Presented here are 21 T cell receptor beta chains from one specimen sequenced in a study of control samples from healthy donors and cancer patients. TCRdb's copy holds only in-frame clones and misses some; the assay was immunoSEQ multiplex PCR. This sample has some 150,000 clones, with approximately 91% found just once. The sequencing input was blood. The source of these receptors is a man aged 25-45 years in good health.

CDR3 in DNA: TGTGCCAGCAGTGTTAGCGGGGAGCCCACAGATACGCAGTATTTT. This sequence encodes CASSVSGEPTDTQYF. The rearrangement links TRBV25-1 to TRBJ2-3, with 8 bases identical to TRBD2. CDR1 is MGHDK, CDR2 SYGVNS, per germline. V dropped 4 bases and J dropped 2; count of bases not matched to a gene: 5. The CDR3 extends over 15 amino acids.

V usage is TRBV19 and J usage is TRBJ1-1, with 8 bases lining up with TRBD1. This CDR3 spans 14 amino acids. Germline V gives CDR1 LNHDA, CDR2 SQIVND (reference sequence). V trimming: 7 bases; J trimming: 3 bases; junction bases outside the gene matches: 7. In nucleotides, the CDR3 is TGTGCCAGTACCTCGGACAGGGAGGACACTGAAGCTTTCTTT. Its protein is CASTSDREDTEAFF.

The CDR3 reads CASSIRSYNSPLHF. The CDR3 bases are TGTGCCAGTAGTATCCGGAGTTATAATTCACCCCTCCACTTT. The chain uses TRBV19 and TRBJ1-6; D is unresolved. V lost 3 bases, J lost 4 bases, and 7 bases lay in between. The germline V gene has CDR1 LNHDA and CDR2 SQIVND (reference sequence). The CDR3 loop spans 14 amino acids.

In nucleotides, the CDR3 is TGTGCCAGCAGCCCGGCGACTTTCGTTAATCAGCCCCAGCATTTT. Protein product: CASSPATFVNQPQHF. J is TRBJ1-5 and V is TRBV7-8; D is ambiguous. Trimming removed 5 bases at V and 4 bases at J, with 15 bases between. The CDR3 contains 15 residues. CDR1 is SGHVS and CDR2 is FQNEAQ in the germline V gene.

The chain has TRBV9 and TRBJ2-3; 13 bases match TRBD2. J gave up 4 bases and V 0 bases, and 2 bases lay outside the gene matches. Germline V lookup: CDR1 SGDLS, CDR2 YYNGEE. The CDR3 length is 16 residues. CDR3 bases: TGTGCCAGCAGCGTAGAACTAGCGGGGGGGCCAGATACGCAGTATTTT. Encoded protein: CASSVELAGGPDTQYF.

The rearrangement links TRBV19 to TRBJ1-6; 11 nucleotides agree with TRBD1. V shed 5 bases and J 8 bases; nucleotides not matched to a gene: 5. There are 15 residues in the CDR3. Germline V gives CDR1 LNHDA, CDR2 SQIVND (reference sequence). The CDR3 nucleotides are TGTGCCAGTAGTGTCCGGACAGGGGGCGATTCACCCCTCCACTTT. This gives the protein CASSVRTGGDSPLHF.

The CDR3 sequence: CASSLAGGEKLFF. The CDR3 region has the DNA TGTGCCAGCAGCTTGGCTGGGGGTGAAAAACTGTTTTTT. The V gene is TRBV5-4, the J gene TRBJ1-4; weak D call: TRBD1 (5 bases). CDR1 SGHNT and CDR2 YYREEE come from the germline V gene (reference sequence). The CDR3 is made up of 13 amino acids. V lost 0 bases and J lost 7, with 7 bases in between.

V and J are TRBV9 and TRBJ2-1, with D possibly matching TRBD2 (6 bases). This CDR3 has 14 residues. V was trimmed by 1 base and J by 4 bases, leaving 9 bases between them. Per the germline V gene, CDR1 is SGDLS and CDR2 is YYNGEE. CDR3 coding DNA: TGTGCCAGCAGCGTAAGGCGGGGTTACAATGAGCAGTTCTTC. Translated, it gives CASSVRRGYNEQFF. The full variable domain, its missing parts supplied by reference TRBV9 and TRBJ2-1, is DSGVTQTPKHLITATGQRVTLRCSPRSGDLSVYWYQQSLDQGLQFLIQYYNGEERAKGNILERFSAQQFPDLHSELNLSSLELGDSALYFCASSVRRGYNEQFFGPGTRLTVL.

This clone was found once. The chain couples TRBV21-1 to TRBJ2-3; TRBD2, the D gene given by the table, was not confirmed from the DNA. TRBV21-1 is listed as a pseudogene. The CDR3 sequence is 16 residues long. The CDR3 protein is CASSKSRGSSTDTQYF. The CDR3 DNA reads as TGTGCCAGCAGCAAAAGCCGGGGGTCTAGCACAGATACGCAGTATTTT.

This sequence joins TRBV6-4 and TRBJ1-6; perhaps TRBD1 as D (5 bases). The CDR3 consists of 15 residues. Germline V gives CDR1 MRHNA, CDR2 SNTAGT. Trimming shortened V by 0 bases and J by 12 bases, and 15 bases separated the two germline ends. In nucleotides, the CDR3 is TGTGCCAGCAGTGACTCGAATTGGCAGGGAAGACCCCTCCACTTT. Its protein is CASSDSNWQGRPLHF.

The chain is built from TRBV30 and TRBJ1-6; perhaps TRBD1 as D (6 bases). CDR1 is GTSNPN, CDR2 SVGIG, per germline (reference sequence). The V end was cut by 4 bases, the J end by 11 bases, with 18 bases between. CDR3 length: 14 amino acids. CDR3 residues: CAWTVSSGEPPLHF. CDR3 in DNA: TGTGCCTGGACGGTGAGTTCAGGGGAACCACCCCTCCACTTT.

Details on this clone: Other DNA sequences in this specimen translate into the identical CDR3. Here the CDR3 reads CASSVAPGGDYGYTF. In DNA form, the CDR3 reads TGTGCCAGCAGCGTAGCCCCCGGGGGGGACTATGGCTACACCTTC. The chain uses TRBV9 and TRBJ1-2, with D possibly being TRBD1 (5 bases). V lost 0 bases to trimming and J lost 3 bases, with 12 bases between them. The CDR3 totals 15 residues. Germline values: CDR1 SGDLS, CDR2 YYNGEE.

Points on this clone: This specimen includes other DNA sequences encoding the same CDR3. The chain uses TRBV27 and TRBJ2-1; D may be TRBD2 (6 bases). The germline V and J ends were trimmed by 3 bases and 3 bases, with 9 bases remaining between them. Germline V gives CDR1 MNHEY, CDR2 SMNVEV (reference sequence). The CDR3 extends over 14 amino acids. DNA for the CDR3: TGTGCCAGCAGTTTGGTAGCGGACTACAATGAGCAGTTCTTC. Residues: CASSLVADYNEQFF.

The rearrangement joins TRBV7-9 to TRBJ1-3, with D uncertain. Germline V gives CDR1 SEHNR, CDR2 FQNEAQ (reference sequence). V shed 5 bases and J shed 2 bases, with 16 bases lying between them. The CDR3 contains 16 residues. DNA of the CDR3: TGTGCCAGCAGCCTTACGCTGGGTAGCGCTGGAAACACCATATATTTT. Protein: CASSLTLGSAGNTIYF.

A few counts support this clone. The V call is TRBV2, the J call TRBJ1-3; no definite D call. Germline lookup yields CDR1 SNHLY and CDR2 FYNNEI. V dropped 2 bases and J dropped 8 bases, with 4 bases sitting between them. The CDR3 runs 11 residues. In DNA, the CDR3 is TGTGCCAGCAGTGAAATGGACACCATATATTTT. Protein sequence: CASSEMDTIYF.

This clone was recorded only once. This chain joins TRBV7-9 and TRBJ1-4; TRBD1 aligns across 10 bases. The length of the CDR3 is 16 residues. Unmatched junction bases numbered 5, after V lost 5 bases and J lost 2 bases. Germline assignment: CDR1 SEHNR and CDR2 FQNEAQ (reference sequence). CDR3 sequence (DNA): TGTGCCAGCAGCGGTAAGGACAGGGGGACTAATGAAAAACTGTTTTTT. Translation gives CASSGKDRGTNEKLFF.

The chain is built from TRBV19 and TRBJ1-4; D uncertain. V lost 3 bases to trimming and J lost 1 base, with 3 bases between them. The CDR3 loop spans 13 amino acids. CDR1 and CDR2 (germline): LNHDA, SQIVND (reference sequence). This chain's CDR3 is CASSMGTNEKLFF. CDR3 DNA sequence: TGTGCCAGTAGTATGGGAACTAATGAAAAACTGTTTTTT.

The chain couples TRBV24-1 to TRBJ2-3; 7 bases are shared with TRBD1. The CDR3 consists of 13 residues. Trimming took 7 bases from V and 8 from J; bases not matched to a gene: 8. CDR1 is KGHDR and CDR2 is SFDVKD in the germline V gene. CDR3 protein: CATRTGTAGTQYF. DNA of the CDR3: TGTGCCACCAGGACGGGGACAGCAGGTACGCAGTATTTT.

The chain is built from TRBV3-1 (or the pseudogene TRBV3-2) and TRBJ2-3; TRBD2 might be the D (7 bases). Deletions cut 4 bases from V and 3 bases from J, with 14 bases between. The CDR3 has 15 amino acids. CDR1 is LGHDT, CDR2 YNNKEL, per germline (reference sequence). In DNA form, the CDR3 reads TGTGCCAGCAGCCCAGCGGGACAAAGAACAGATACGCAGTATTTT. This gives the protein CASSPAGQRTDTQYF.

The CDR3 here is CASSIRGRQAQYPGELFF. The CDR3 DNA follows: TGTGCCAGTAGTATCCGAGGGCGACAGGCGCAATACCCCGGGGAGCTGTTTTTT. This chain joins TRBV19 and TRBJ2-2; weak D call: TRBD1 (6 bases). The V end lost 3 bases, the J end lost 6 bases, and 23 bases lay between the germline ends. Germline-derived CDR1 and CDR2 are LNHDA and SQIVND (reference sequence). This CDR3 spans 18 amino acids.

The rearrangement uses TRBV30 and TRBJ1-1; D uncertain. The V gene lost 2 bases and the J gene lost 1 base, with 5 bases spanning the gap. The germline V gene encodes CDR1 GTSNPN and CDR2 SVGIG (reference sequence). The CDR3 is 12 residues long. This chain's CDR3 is CAWSPGNTEAFF. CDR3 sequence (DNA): TGTGCCTGGAGTCCGGGGAACACTGAAGCTTTCTTT.